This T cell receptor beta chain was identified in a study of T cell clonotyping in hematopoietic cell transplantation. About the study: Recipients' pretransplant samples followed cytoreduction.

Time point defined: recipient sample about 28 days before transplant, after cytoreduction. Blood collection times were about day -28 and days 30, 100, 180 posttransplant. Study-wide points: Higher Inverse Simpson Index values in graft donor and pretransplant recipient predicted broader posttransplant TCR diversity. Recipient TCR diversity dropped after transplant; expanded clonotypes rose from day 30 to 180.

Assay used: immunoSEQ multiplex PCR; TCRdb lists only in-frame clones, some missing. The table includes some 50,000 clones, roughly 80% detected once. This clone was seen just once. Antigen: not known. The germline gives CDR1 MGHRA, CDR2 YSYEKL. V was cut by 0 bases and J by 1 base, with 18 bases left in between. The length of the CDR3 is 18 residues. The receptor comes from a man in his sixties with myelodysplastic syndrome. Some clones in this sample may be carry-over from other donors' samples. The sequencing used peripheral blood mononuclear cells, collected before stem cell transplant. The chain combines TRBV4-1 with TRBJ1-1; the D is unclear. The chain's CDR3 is CASSQDLVSGSRNTEAFF. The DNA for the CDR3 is TGCGCCAGCAGCCAAGATCTGGTATCGGGGTCTAGGAACACTGAAGCTTTCTTT.